These 28 T cell receptor beta chains were all obtained from the same sample, sequenced in a study of cytomegalovirus exposure and HLA in healthy donors. The PCR used 60 Vbeta and 13 Jbeta primers. TCRdb's table, derived via immunoSEQ multiplex PCR, lists solely in-frame clones and lacks some. The table records about 120,000 clones, roughly 18% of them present only once. The sample taken for sequencing was PBMCs. The receptor source for this set is a female donor in good health and CMV-seropositive.

The table lists this clone with a few counts. This chain connects TRBV5-4 to TRBJ2-7; TRBD2 is a possible D gene (5 bases). CDR3 length: 14 amino acids. V gave up 5 bases and J gave up 1 base, with 13 bases separating them. Germline CDR1 SGHNT, CDR2 YYREEE (reference sequence). The CDR3 is CASRGDTASYEQYF. CDR3 bases: TGTGCCAGCAGGGGAGACACGGCATCCTACGAGCAGTACTTC.

This clone has just a few counts. The V and J genes are TRBV5-5 and TRBJ1-1; 9 bases are shared with TRBD1. This CDR3 contains 13 residues. Germline trimming cut 4 bases from V and 11 bases from J; bases unmatched to any gene: 9. Germline loops: CDR1 SGHKS, CDR2 YYEKEE (reference sequence). CDR3 residues: CASSLWGTGLAFF. The DNA for the CDR3 is TGTGCCAGCAGCCTGTGGGGGACAGGGCTCGCTTTCTTT. Full variable domain (remainder filled in from reference TRBV5-5 and TRBJ1-1): DAGVTQSPTHLIKTRGQQVTLRCSPISGHKSVSWYQQVLGQGPQFIFQYYEKEERGRGNFPDRFSARQFPNYSSELNVNALLLGDSALYLCASSLWGTGLAFFGQGTRLTVV.

This clone was observed a few times. The rearrangement uses TRBV29-1 and TRBJ1-4, with D tentatively TRBD1 (5 bases). Germline CDR1 SQVTM, CDR2 ANQGSEA. V dropped 7 bases and J dropped 6 bases, with 18 bases sitting between them. CDR3 length: 14 amino acids. Written as DNA, the CDR3 is TGCAGCGCCTCAGCGTCGGGGGGGGATGAAAAACTGTTTTTT. Its protein is CSASASGGDEKLFF.

The J gene is TRBJ2-5, the V gene TRBV30; D unresolved. Germline lookup yields CDR1 GTSNPN and CDR2 SVGIG (reference sequence). The CDR3 has 13 amino acids. V shed 1 base and J shed 1 base, with 7 bases lying between them. This CDR3 is CAWSEQVQETQYF. In DNA, the CDR3 is TGTGCCTGGAGTGAACAAGTCCAAGAGACCCAGTACTTC.

This chain links TRBV7-9 with TRBJ2-2; tentative D call: TRBD1 (6 bases). This CDR3 has 14 residues. In germline, CDR1 is SEHNR, CDR2 FQNEAQ (reference sequence). Between the trimmed V and J ends, which lost 8 bases and 6 bases, there was a span of 16 bases. The CDR3 loop reads CASETAQGPGELFF. CDR3 nucleotides: TGTGCCAGCGAGACCGCACAGGGACCCGGGGAGCTGTTTTTT.

This clone turned up a few times. This sequence joins TRBV19 and TRBJ1-1, with D uncertain. Germline assignment: CDR1 LNHDA and CDR2 SQIVND (reference sequence). With 4 bases removed from V and 0 bases from J, the gap between germline ends came to 6 bases. The CDR3 length is 13 residues. Here the CDR3 reads CASSKIMNTEAFF. CDR3 sequence (DNA): TGTGCCAGTAGTAAAATAATGAACACTGAAGCTTTCTTT.

Only a few counts were recorded for this clone. This sequence joins TRBV6-5 and TRBJ1-2; 7 bases map to TRBD1. Trimming at V came to 2 bases and at J to 7 bases, leaving 7 bases not matched to a gene. The CDR3 covers 14 residues. In germline, CDR1 is MNHEY, CDR2 SVGAGI. This CDR3 is CASSYDRDSGGYTF. The CDR3 region has the DNA TGTGCCAGCAGTTACGACAGGGACTCGGGTGGCTACACCTTC.

This clone was recorded a few times. V usage is TRBV4-2 and J usage is TRBJ2-5; D unclear. The CDR3 runs to 12 residues. V lost 1 base and J 4 bases, leaving 4 bases between the germline ends. The V gene's germline CDR1 is LGHNA and CDR2 YNFKEQ. The CDR3 sequence is CASSQVRETQYF. The CDR3 coding sequence is TGTGCCAGCAGCCAAGTTCGAGAGACCCAGTACTTC.

This clone has just a few counts. This sequence joins TRBV7-2 and TRBJ2-7; TRBD2 agrees at 7 bases. Germline V gene data show CDR1 as SGHTA and CDR2 as FQGNSA. V shed 3 bases and J 3 bases; nucleotides not matched to a gene: 11. The CDR3 length is 16 residues. In nucleotides, the CDR3 is TGTGCCAGCAGCTTCGATTATCTAGCGGTTATCTACGAGCAGTACTTC. It translates to CASSFDYLAVIYEQYF.

This clone came up a few times. The sample contains more than one DNA sequence encoding this CDR3. The chain employs TRBV2 and TRBJ1-5; D is unresolved. CDR1 and CDR2 from the germline V gene are SNHLY and FYNNEI. V shed 8 bases and J shed 3 bases, with 11 bases lying between them. The CDR3 loop spans 13 amino acids. The CDR3 nucleotides read TGTGCCAGCCGGGGTACAAACAATCAGCCCCAGCATTTT. This codes for CASRGTNNQPQHF.

The gene calls are TRBV28 and TRBJ1-2, with 9 bases aligning to TRBD1. The germline gives CDR1 MDHEN, CDR2 SYDVKM. Trimming at V came to 6 bases and at J to 2 bases, leaving 7 bases not matched to a gene. The CDR3 loop spans 15 amino acids. DNA for the CDR3: TGTGCCAGCAGCCCTGGGGGGACAGGGAACTATGGCTACACCTTC. It is translated as CASSPGGTGNYGYTF.

The chain recombines TRBV6-4 with TRBJ2-1; tentatively, D is TRBD2 (7 bases). Germline V gene lookup returns CDR1 MRHNA and CDR2 SNTAGT. Trimming stripped 4 bases from V and 8 bases from J, with 24 bases between. The CDR3 has 17 residues. For the CDR3, the DNA is TGTGCCAGCAGTGCGTCGGGGGGCCGGGGGACACTCGATGAGCAGTTCTTC. Its protein product is CASSASGGRGTLDEQFF.

The rearrangement joins TRBV6-6 to TRBJ1-1; no clear D gene. Germline lookup yields CDR1 MNHNY and CDR2 SVGAGI (reference sequence). The length of the CDR3 is 15 residues. The V end lost 0 bases, the J end lost 9 bases, and 17 bases lay between the germline ends. In nucleotides, the CDR3 is TGTGCCAGCAGTTACTCGAGTCCGGGATCTACGAAAGCTTTCTTT. Translating gives CASSYSSPGSTKAFF.

The V call is TRBV27, the J call TRBJ1-1; tentative D call: TRBD1 (6 bases). Germline V gives CDR1 MNHEY, CDR2 SMNVEV (reference sequence). CDR3 length: 13 residues. V shed 2 bases and J shed 10 bases, with 14 bases lying between them. CDR3 bases: TGTGCCAGCAGTTTACTCCCCCAGGGGCGAGCTTTCTTT. This gives the protein CASSLLPQGRAFF.

A note on this clone: The sample carries other DNA sequences with the same CDR3. CDR3 loop: CASSLGTSGAYEQYF. The CDR3 DNA is TGCGCCAGCAGCCTAGGGACTAGCGGGGCTTACGAGCAGTACTTC. The chain joins TRBV5-1 to TRBJ2-7; TRBD2 aligns across 13 bases. CDR1 is SGHRS, CDR2 YFSETQ, per germline. The length of the CDR3 is 15 residues. With V trimmed by 4 bases and J by 4 bases, 5 bases remained unmatched.

This clone has only a few counts. The chain recombines TRBV2 with TRBJ2-5, with TRBD1 identical over 12 bases. CDR3 length: 15 residues. In germline, CDR1 is SNHLY, CDR2 FYNNEI. The trim removed 8 bases at V and 5 bases at J, leaving 9 bases unmatched. The CDR3 here is CASRRGTGGFETQYF. The DNA for the CDR3 is TGTGCCAGCCGTAGAGGGACAGGGGGCTTCGAGACCCAGTACTTC.

This clone was seen a few times. This rearrangement joins TRBV19 to TRBJ2-5, with 10 bases lining up with TRBD1. V trimming: 0 bases; J trimming: 0 bases; junction bases outside the gene matches: 7. The CDR3 is 18 residues long. CDR1 and CDR2 (germline): LNHDA, SQIVND (reference sequence). In DNA, the CDR3 is TGTGCCAGTAGTATAGATCATACGGGACAGGGGTACCAAGAGACCCAGTACTTC. This codes for CASSIDHTGQGYQETQYF.

This sequence joins TRBV2 and TRBJ2-1, with TRBD1 identical over 7 bases. The germline CDR1 and CDR2 sequences are SNHLY and FYNNEI. The junction had 4 bases not matched to a gene; V was cut back by 8 bases and J by 3 bases. The CDR3 extends over 13 amino acids. The CDR3 reads CASLSGGYNEQFF. The CDR3 nucleotides are TGTGCCAGCTTATCAGGGGGCTACAATGAGCAGTTCTTC.

The V and J genes are TRBV2 and TRBJ1-2; TRBD1 matches at 8 bases. The CDR3 is 12 amino acids. Germline V gives CDR1 SNHLY, CDR2 FYNNEI. The J segment lost 4 bases and the V segment lost 11 bases, leaving 6 bases of the junction unmatched. CDR3 in amino acids: CAGDRIVYGYTF. The CDR3 region has the DNA TGTGCCGGGGACAGGATCGTCTATGGCTACACCTTC.

Only a few counts were recorded for this clone. V and J are TRBV4-3 and TRBJ1-2, with 7 bases identical to TRBD1. From germline, CDR1 is LGHNA and CDR2 YSLEER. Unmatched junction bases numbered 13, after V lost 1 base and J lost 8 bases. The CDR3 is made up of 16 amino acids. The CDR3, as DNA: TGCGCCAGCAGCCAAGGGGTGGGACAGTCCCACCGGGGCTACACCTTC. The encoded protein is CASSQGVGQSHRGYTF.

The genes are TRBV29-1 and TRBJ1-2, with a weak D call TRBD1 (5 bases). The CDR3 is 14 residues long. The ends were cut back, 6 bases at V and 4 bases at J, with 18 bases in the middle. Looked up from germline, CDR1 is SQVTM and CDR2 is ANQGSEA. DNA of the CDR3: TGCAGCGTCCCCGGACAACAAGGCGGCTATGGCTACACCTTC. It codes for CSVPGQQGGYGYTF.

The V gene is TRBV9, the J gene TRBJ2-1, with D possibly TRBD2 on 6 matching bases. The CDR3 sequence is 15 residues long. The germline V gene encodes CDR1 SGDLS and CDR2 YYNGEE. V lost 0 bases, J lost 1 base, and 8 bases lay in between. The CDR3 region is CASSVAGVSYNEQFF. The CDR3 region has the DNA TGTGCCAGCAGCGTAGCGGGGGTGTCCTACAATGAGCAGTTCTTC.

V gene TRBV14 combines with J gene TRBJ1-2; D is uncertain. Germline values: CDR1 SGHDN, CDR2 FVKESK. This CDR3 has 13 amino acids. Trimming shortened V by 5 bases and J by 2 bases, and 9 bases separated the two germline ends. CDR3 nucleotide sequence: TGTGCCAGCAGCTTGCACTACAACTATGGCTACACCTTC. It is translated as CASSLHYNYGYTF.

This rearrangement joins TRBV28 to TRBJ1-5; no reliable D call. This CDR3 is built from 16 residues. From germline, CDR1 is MDHEN and CDR2 SYDVKM. Trimming took off 0 bases at V and 2 bases at J, with 11 bases between the two ends. The CDR3 loop is CASSLWTRGGNQPQHF. The DNA of the CDR3 is TGTGCCAGCAGTTTATGGACCCGCGGCGGCAATCAGCCCCAGCATTTT. The complete variable domain, with remaining parts taken from reference TRBV28 and TRBJ1-5, reads DVKVTQSSRYLVKRTGEKVFLECVQDMDHENMFWYRQDPGLGLRLIYFSYDVKMKEKGDIPEGYSVSREKKERFSLILESASTNQTSMYLCASSLWTRGGNQPQHFGDGTRLSIL.

This clone was detected a few times. The chain links TRBV4-3 to TRBJ1-2; TRBD1 aligns across 8 bases. This CDR3 contains 18 residues. V was pared by 0 bases and J by 4 bases, with 13 bases of the junction left unmatched. Per the germline V gene, CDR1 is LGHNA and CDR2 is YSLEER. The CDR3 protein is CASSQDRPGGLVIYGYTF. The CDR3 DNA is TGCGCCAGCAGCCAAGATCGGCCAGGGGGCCTGGTTATCTATGGCTACACCTTC.

This clone was observed a handful of times. This chain links TRBV29-1 with TRBJ2-3; 12 positions match TRBD1. V was clipped by 0 bases and J by 1 base; unmatched bases: 8. Germline CDR1 reads SQVTM; CDR2 reads ANQGSEA. The CDR3 totals 18 residues. The CDR3, as DNA: TGCAGCGTTGAAGACCGGGACAGGGGGCTTCTAGGCACAGATACGCAGTATTTT. Translation gives CSVEDRDRGLLGTDTQYF.

This chain joins TRBV10-3 and TRBJ2-7, with 11 bases fitting TRBD2. CDR3 size: 16 residues. Germline V gives CDR1 ENHRY, CDR2 SYGVKD. V dropped 6 bases and J dropped 4; count of bases not matched to a gene: 11. The CDR3: CAIRSGTSGGGYEQYF. The DNA for the CDR3 is TGTGCCATCAGATCCGGGACTAGCGGAGGGGGGTACGAGCAGTACTTC.

The chain links TRBV30 to TRBJ1-3; TRBD1 might be the D (5 bases). This CDR3 is 13 amino acids long. Trimming shortened V by 5 bases and J by 1 base, and 9 bases separated the two germline ends. Germline V CDR1 and CDR2: GTSNPN, SVGIG (reference sequence). In nucleotides, the CDR3 is TGTGCCTGGGCAGGGTTATCTGGAAACACCATATATTTT. Its translation is CAWAGLSGNTIYF.